This TCR beta chain was captured in a study of post-analysis software for immune sequencing data. Study-level information: The disease courses covered relapsing-remitting, secondary progressive and progressive-relapsing multiple sclerosis.

As regards this clonotype: Its antigen is undetermined.

Study-wide findings and caveats: Multiple sclerosis patients had significantly lower normalized Chao1 diversity than controls. Under F measure analysis, samples from one preparation batch co-clustered strongly. Controls showed lower frequencies than patients for a few TRBV segments, and TRBV5-6, TRBV5-1 and TRBV20-1 were among these.

Incorporated into the TCR beta cDNA libraries were unique molecular identifiers, which served to reduce PCR and sequencing biases. TCRdb reprocessed the PCR reads via MiXCR and lists one record per CDR3 protein. The data contain some 690,000 distinct CDR3 sequences, just under 30% of them singletons. Germline loops: CDR1 DFQATT, CDR2 SNEGSKA (reference sequence). V was clipped by 6 bases and J by 11 bases, with 19 bases between them. The CDR3 contains 12 residues. The chain combines TRBV20-1 with TRBJ2-5; weak D call: TRBD1 (5 bases). The receptor was isolated from a girl between 10 and 17 years old with multiple sclerosis. The sequencing sample was made of blood. DNA of the CDR3: TGCAGTGCCCAGGGTCCTGGGGATGAGCAGTACTTC. This codes for CSAQGPGDEQYF.